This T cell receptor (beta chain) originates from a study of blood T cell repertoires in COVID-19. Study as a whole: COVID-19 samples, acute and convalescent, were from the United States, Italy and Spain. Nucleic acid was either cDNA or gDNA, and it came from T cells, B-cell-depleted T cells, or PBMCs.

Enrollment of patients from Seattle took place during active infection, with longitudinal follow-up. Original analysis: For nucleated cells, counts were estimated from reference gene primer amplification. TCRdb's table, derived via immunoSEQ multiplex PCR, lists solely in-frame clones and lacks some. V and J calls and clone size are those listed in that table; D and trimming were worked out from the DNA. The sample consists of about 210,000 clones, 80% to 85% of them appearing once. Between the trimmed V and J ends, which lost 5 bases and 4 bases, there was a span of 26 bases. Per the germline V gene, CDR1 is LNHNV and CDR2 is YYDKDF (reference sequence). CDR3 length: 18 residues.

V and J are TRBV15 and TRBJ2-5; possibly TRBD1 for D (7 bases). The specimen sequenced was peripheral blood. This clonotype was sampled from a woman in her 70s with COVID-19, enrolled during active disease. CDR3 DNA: TGTGCCACCAGCGGAAGACAGGGCGGGATAAGCATTGGAGAGACCCAGTACTTC. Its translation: CATSGRQGGISIGETQYF.